The T cell receptor (beta chain) under discussion was sequenced for a study of T cells after yellow fever vaccination. Study as a whole: Where fractions had low cell numbers, libraries were prepared from them with the SMART-Seq v4 Ultra Low Input RNA kit.

General study points: There was a possibility that FACS-sorted repertoires contained abundant clonotypes contaminating from the bulk population. Although the secondary response was weaker, it peaked faster, at day 5 versus 15.

Germline-derived CDR1 and CDR2 are DFQATT and SNEGSKA (reference sequence). V was pared by 3 bases and J by 0 bases, with 14 bases of the junction left unmatched. This CDR3 has 18 amino acids. 5'RACE template switching added a universal primer site and UMIs to TCR cDNA. TCRdb independently ran MiXCR on the 5' RACE reads; one entry per CDR3 protein. The sample lists 300,000 or so distinct CDR3 sequences, roughly 4.3% occurring once. The sample holds many counts of this clonotype. The target antigen is unknown. The receptor comes from a man between 18 and 29 years old who received the YFV17D yellow fever vaccine. The specimen was PBMCs, collected 5 days after the yellow fever booster vaccination. The chain links TRBV20-1 to TRBJ2-4, with 7 bases that match TRBD1. As DNA, the CDR3 is TGCAGTGCTAGCTCTCCGGGACAGAAGACTATAGCCAAAAACATTCAGTACTTC. As protein: CSASSPGQKTIAKNIQYF.